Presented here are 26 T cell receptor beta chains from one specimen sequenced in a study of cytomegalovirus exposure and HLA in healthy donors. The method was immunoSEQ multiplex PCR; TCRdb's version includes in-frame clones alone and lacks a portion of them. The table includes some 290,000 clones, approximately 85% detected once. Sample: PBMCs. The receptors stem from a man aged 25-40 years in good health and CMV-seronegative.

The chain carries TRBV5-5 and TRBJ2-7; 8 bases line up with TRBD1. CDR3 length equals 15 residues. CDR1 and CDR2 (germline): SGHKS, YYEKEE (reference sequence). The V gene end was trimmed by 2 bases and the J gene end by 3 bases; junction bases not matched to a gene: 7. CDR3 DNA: TGTGCCAGCAGCTTCCCGGGACAGGAGATCTACGAGCAGTACTTC. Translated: CASSFPGQEIYEQYF.

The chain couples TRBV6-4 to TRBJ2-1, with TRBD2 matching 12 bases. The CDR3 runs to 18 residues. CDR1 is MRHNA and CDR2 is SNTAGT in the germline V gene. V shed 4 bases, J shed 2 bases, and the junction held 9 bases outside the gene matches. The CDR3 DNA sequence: TGTGCCAGCAGTGTCCACCCACTAGCGGGGGGTCCCTACAATGAGCAGTTCTTC. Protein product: CASSVHPLAGGPYNEQFF.

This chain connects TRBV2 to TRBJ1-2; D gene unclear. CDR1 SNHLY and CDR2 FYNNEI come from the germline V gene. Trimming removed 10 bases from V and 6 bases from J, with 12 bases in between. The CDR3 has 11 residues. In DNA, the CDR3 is TGTGCCACCAAGCTAAAACATGGCTACACCTTC. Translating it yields CATKLKHGYTF.

CDR3 sequence: CASSLEAGVQIGTQYF. For the CDR3, the DNA is TGCGCCAGCAGCTTGGAAGCAGGGGTACAAATAGGTACGCAGTATTTT. The chain links TRBV5-1 to TRBJ2-3; a weak D match, TRBD1 (6 bases). V was trimmed by 0 bases and J by 8 bases, leaving 19 bases between them. In germline, CDR1 is SGHRS, CDR2 YFSETQ. This CDR3 contains 16 residues.

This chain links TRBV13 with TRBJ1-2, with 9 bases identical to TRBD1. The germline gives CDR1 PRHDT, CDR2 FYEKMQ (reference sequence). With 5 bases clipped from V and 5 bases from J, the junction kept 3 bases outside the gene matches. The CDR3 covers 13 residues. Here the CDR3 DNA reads TGTGCCAGCAGCGTTGGACAGGGGTATGGCTACACCTTC. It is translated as CASSVGQGYGYTF.

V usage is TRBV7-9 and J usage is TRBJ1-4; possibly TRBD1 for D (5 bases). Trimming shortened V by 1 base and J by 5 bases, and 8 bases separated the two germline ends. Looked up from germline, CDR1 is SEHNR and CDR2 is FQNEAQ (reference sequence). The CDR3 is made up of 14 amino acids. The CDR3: CASSLETANEKLFF. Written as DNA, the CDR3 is TGTGCCAGCAGCTTAGAGACAGCGAATGAAAAACTGTTTTTT.

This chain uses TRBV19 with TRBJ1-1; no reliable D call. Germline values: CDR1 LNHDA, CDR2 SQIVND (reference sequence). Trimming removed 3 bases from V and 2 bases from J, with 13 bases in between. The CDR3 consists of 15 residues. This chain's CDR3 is CASSMVSSGNTEAFF. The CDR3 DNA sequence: TGTGCCAGTAGTATGGTGTCCAGCGGCAACACTGAAGCTTTCTTT.

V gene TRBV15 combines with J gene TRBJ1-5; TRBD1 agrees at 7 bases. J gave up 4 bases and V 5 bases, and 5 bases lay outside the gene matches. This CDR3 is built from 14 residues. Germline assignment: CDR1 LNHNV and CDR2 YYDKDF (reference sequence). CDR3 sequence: CATSLDRVNQPQHF. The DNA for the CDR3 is TGTGCCACCAGCCTCGACAGGGTAAATCAGCCCCAGCATTTT. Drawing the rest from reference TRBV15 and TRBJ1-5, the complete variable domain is DAMVIQNPRYQVTQFGKPVTLSCSQTLNHNVMYWYQQKSSQAPKLLFHYYDKDFNNEADTPDNFQSRRPNTSFCFLDIRSPGLGDTAMYLCATSLDRVNQPQHFGDGTRLSIL.

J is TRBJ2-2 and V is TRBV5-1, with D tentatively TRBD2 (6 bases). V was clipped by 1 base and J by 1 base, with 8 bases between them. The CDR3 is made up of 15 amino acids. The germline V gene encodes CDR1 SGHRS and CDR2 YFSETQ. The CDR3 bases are TGCGCCAGCAGCTTGCCAGCGGGGAACACCGGGGAGCTGTTTTTT. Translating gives CASSLPAGNTGELFF.

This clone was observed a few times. CDR3 in DNA: TGTGCCAGCAGCCCACAGGAGAACTATGGCTACACCTTC. It specifies CASSPQENYGYTF. The chain carries TRBV5-4 and TRBJ1-2, with D possibly being TRBD1 (5 bases). This CDR3 region has 13 residues. V lost 4 bases to trimming and J lost 2 bases, with 9 bases between them. CDR1 and CDR2 (germline): SGHNT, YYREEE (reference sequence).

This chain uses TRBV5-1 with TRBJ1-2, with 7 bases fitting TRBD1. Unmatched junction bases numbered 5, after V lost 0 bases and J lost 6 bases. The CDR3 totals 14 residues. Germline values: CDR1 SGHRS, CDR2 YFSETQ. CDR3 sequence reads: CASSLGDRVDGYTF. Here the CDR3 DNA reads TGCGCCAGCAGCTTGGGAGACAGGGTGGATGGCTACACCTTC.

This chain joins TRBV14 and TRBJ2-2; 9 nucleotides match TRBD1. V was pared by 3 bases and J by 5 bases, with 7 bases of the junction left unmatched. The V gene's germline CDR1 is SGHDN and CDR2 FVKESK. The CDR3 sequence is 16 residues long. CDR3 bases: TGTGCCAGCAGCCAGCAACAGGGGGCCAGAACCGGGGAGCTGTTTTTT. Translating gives CASSQQQGARTGELFF.

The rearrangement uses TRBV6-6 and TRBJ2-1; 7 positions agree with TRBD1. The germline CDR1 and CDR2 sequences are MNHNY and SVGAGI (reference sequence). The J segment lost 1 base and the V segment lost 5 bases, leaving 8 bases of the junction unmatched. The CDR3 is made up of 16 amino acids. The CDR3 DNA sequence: TGTGCCAGCAGTACCACAGGGGATTTGTCCTACAATGAGCAGTTCTTC. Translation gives CASSTTGDLSYNEQFF.

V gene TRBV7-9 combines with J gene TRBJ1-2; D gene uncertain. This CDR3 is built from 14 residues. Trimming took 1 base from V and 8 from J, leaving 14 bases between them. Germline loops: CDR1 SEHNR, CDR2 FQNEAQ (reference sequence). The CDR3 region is CASSLVSPLGGYTF. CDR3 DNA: TGTGCCAGCAGCTTAGTGAGTCCTCTGGGCGGCTACACCTTC.

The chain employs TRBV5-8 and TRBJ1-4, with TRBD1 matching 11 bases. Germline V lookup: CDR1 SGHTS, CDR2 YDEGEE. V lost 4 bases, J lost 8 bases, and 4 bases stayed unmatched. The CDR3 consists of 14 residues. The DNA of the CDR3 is TGTGCCAGCAGCCCTGGGACAGGGGGGGAAAAACTGTTTTTT. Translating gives CASSPGTGGEKLFF. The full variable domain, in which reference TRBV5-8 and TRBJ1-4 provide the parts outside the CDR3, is EAGVTQSPTHLIKTRGQQATLRCSPISGHTSVYWYQQALGLGLQFLLWYDEGEERNRGNFPPRFSGRQFPNYSSELNVNALELEDSALYLCASSPGTGGEKLFFGSGTQLSVL.

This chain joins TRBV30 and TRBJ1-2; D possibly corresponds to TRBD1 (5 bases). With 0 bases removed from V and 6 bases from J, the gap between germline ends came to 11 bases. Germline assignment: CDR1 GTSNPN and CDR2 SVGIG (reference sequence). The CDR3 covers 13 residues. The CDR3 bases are TGTGCCTGGAGTGTACACGGCAGGGATGGCTACACCTTC. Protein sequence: CAWSVHGRDGYTF.

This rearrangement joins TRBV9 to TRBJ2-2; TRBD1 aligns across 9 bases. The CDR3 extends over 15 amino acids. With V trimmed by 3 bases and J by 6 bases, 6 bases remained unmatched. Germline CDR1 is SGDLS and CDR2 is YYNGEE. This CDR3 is CASSGTGGVSGELFF. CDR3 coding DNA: TGTGCCAGCAGCGGTACAGGGGGCGTCTCCGGGGAGCTGTTTTTT.

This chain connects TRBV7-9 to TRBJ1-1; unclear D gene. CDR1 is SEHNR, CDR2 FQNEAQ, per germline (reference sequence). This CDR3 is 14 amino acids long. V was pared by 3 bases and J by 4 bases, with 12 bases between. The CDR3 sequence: CASSLFSAATEAFF. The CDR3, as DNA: TGTGCCAGCAGCTTGTTTTCGGCGGCCACTGAAGCTTTCTTT.

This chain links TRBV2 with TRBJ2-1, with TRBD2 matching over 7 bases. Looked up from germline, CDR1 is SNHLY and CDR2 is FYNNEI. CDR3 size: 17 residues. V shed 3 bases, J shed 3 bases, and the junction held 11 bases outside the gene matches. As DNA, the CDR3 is TGTGCCAGCAGTGAGGGTAAGGCGGGGGTCGTCTACAATGAGCAGTTCTTC. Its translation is CASSEGKAGVVYNEQFF.

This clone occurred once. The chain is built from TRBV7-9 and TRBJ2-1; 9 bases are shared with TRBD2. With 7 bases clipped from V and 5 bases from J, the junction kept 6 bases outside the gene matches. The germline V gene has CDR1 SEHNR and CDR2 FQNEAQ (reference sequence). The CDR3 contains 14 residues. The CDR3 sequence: CASTILAGDNEQFF. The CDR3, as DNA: TGTGCCAGCACCATATTAGCGGGGGACAATGAGCAGTTCTTC.

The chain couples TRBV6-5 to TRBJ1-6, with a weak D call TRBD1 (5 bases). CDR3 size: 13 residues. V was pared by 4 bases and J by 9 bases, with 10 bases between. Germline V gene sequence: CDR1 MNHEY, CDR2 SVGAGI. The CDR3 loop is CASSFQGGSPLHF. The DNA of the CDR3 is TGTGCCAGCAGTTTTCAGGGCGGTTCACCCCTCCACTTT.

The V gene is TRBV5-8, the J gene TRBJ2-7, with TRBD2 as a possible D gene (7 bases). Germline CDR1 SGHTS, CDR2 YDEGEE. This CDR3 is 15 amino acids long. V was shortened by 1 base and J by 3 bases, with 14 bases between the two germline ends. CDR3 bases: TGTGCCAGCAGCTTGTACCGGGGGGCCGGCTACGAGCAGTACTTC. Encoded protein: CASSLYRGAGYEQYF.

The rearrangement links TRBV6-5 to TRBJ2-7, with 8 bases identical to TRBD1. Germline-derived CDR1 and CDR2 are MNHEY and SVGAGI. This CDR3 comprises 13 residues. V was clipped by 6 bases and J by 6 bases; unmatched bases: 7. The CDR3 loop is CASSRTGSVEQYF. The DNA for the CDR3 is TGTGCCAGCAGCCGGACAGGGAGTGTCGAGCAGTACTTC.

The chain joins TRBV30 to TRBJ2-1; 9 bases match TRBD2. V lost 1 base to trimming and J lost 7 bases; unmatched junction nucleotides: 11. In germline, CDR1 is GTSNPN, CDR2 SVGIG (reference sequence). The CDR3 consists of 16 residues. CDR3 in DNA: TGTGCCTGGAGTGAGTTGATGGCGGGGGGGCGAAATGAGCAGTTCTTC. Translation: CAWSELMAGGRNEQFF.

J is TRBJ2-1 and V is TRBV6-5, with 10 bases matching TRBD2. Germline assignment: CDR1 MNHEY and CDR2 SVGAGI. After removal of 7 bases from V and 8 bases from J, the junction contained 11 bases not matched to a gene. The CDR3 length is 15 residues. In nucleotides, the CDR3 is TGTGCCAGCATAGATAGCGGGGGGCCTTGGGATGAGCAGTTCTTC. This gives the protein CASIDSGGPWDEQFF.

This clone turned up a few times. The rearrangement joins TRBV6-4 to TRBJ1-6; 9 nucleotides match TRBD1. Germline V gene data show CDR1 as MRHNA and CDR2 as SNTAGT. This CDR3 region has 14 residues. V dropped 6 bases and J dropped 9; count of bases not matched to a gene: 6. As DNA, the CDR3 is TGTGCCAGCAGCGGACAGGGGAAGGCTTCACCCCTCCACTTT. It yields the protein CASSGQGKASPLHF.